This TCR beta chain was captured by sequencing in a study of identical twins. CDR1 and CDR2 (germline): SGHTA, FQGNSA. The CDR3 covers 16 residues. V gave up 1 base and J gave up 6 bases; unmatched junction bases: 8. In TCRdb, the 5' RACE reads were re-called with MiXCR into one record per CDR3 protein. The profile covers 550,000 to 800,000 distinct CDR3 sequences, with around 7.5% appearing a single time and approximately 1.5% taken by the ten largest. The same sample was also used in a study of yellow fever vaccine responses in identical twins.

This chain connects TRBV7-2 to TRBJ2-1; 8 bases align to TRBD2. The TCR comes from a woman under 30 in good health. Sequenced sample: PBMCs. In nucleotides, the CDR3 is TGTGCCAGCAGCTTAGTCGGGGGGGGGCCCCCCAATGAGCAGTTCTTC. This codes for CASSLVGGGPPNEQFF.